This T cell receptor (beta chain) was observed in a study of T cells in localized non-small cell lung cancer (TCRdb year 2020). For context, the study as a whole: The study examined T cell repertoires in 200 to 300 patients with early-stage NSCLC and compared tumors with uninvolved tumor-adjacent lungs. The mean age of the NSCLC patients was about 67 years, with 120 to 150 men and 95 to 110 women. All 240 or so NSCLC patients in the cohort were treatment-naive and had localized lung tumors that were resected.

General findings and caveats noted by the study authors: Longer overall survival was associated with higher T cell density in blood, whereas shorter survival was associated with higher clonality in adjacent lung. Of the top 100 tumor clones, a median of 57 were detected in paired uninvolved adjacent lung; about 28 were also among that lung's top 100. Because multi-region sequencing of the tumors was not done, intratumor heterogeneity could not be ruled out. The highest T cell clonality was observed in uninvolved tumor-adjacent lung, where clonality exceeded that of tumor, suggesting that antigenic responses were more focused in uninvolved tumor-adjacent lung. Since the design was exploratory, TCR variables were selected using unadjusted p-values with no false-discovery rate correction.

The immunoSEQ Assay was used to sequence TCR beta CDR3 regions from DNA. Turning to the authors' computational methods: To compute T cell density, TCR beta template counts were normalized to usable DNA, which was estimated by amplifying housekeeping genes. Richness was estimated using the preseqR package, with extrapolation to 400,000 templates for PBMC samples and to 120,000 templates for tissue samples. Clonality was defined as one minus Pielou's evenness. Tissue-enriched TCRs were identified by differential abundance testing using productive amino-acid clonotypes, minimum total count 5 and alpha 0.1. Repertoire overlap between compartments was quantified with the Jaccard Index and Morisita Overlap Index. GLIPH grouped TCR beta CDR3s together with public tetramer-defined viral CDR3s, and a viral motif had to include at least three viral sequences and also show V-gene enrichment. TCRdb mirrors the immuneACCESS table, restricted to in-frame sequences. Some clones are absent from its copies; in checked studies, under half trace to an unresolved V gene, and the reason for the others is unknown. V and J calls and clone size are given by that table; D and trimming were obtained from the DNA. This sample lists over 20,000 clones; around 90% were detected once. 25% to 35% of the sample is in the top ten clones.

As for this clone: Its cognate antigen has yet to be identified. Base-call qualities are not available, and no considerably larger clone is one nucleotide away.

Per the germline V gene (reference sequence), PRHDT is the CDR1 and FYEKMQ is the CDR2. After removal of 2 bases from V and 0 bases from J, the junction retains 15 bases not matched to a gene. The CDR3 covers 21 residues, taking in both the cysteine and the phenylalanine. The DNA shown is the 63-base CDR3, in frame from base 1. At diagnosis, peripheral blood, uninvolved tumor-adjacent lung and tumor were collected and stored as a combination of fresh-frozen and FFPE material. For TCR repertoire profiling, blood samples were analyzed in the form of peripheral blood mononuclear cells. The input for sequencing was peripheral blood mononuclear cells, taken before any cancer treatment. This receptor chain uses TRBV13 and TRBJ2-1, with 11 bases aligning to TRBD2. This receptor was taken from a male donor at least 60 years old with stage II lung adenocarcinoma. The CDR3 here reads CASSLHSGTSGHLSSYNEQFF. The bases read TGTGCCAGCAGCTTACATAGTGGGACTAGCGGTCATCTGAGCTCCTACAATGAGCAGTTCTTC.